One and the same sample provided the 18 T cell receptor beta chains below, sequenced in a study of T-cell memory formation after mild COVID-19. Each CDR3 protein is one row after TCRdb ran MiXCR on the 5' RACE reads. The sample holds hundreds of thousands of distinct CDR3 sequences, 15% to 20% seen once. The sample was PBMCs or a T cell subset sorted from them (not recorded which). The receptor set was obtained from a man between 18 and 35 years old who had mild COVID-19 (a few samples of this study predate the infection). Cell type and time point are not known.

This clonotype was observed a handful of times. V gene TRBV9 combines with J gene TRBJ2-1, with 12 bases identical to TRBD2. Germline V gene data show CDR1 as SGDLS and CDR2 as YYNGEE. The CDR3 contains 16 residues. J lost 6 bases, V lost 4 bases, and 8 bases had no gene match. The CDR3 protein is CASSPRRLAGVNEQFF. The CDR3 coding sequence is TGTGCCAGCAGCCCTCGAAGACTAGCGGGGGTCAATGAGCAGTTCTTC.

This clonotype was seen a handful of times. The rearrangement links TRBV29-1 to TRBJ1-1; D is ambiguous. CDR1 is SQVTM and CDR2 is ANQGSEA in the germline V gene. The CDR3 totals 13 residues. Trimming removed 5 bases at V and 3 bases at J, with 13 bases between. CDR3 sequence reads: CSVFRPLDTEAFF. For the CDR3, the DNA is TGCAGCGTTTTCCGACCCCTGGACACTGAAGCTTTCTTT.

This clonotype appeared a few times. This chain uses TRBV29-1 with TRBJ1-2; 9 bases align to TRBD1. This CDR3 comprises 13 residues. The germline gives CDR1 SQVTM, CDR2 ANQGSEA. V lost 7 bases and J lost 5; bases outside the gene matches: 8. Written as DNA, the CDR3 is TGCAGCGACCGACAGGGGGAAGATTATGGCTACACCTTC. Encoded protein: CSDRQGEDYGYTF. Looking up the rest from reference TRBV29-1 and TRBJ1-2 gives the full variable domain: SAVISQKPSRDICQRGTSLTIQCQVDSQVTMMFWYRQQPGQSLTLIATANQGSEATYESGFVIDKFPISRPNLTFSTLTVSNMSPEDSSIYLCSDRQGEDYGYTFGSGTRLTVV.

The rearrangement links TRBV5-5 to TRBJ2-3; D possibly corresponds to TRBD2 (6 bases). The germline gives CDR1 SGHKS, CDR2 YYEKEE (reference sequence). This CDR3 comprises 17 residues. Trimming took 1 base from V and 0 from J, leaving 15 bases between them. The CDR3 spells CASSLKAAGTSTDTQYF. CDR3 sequence (DNA): TGTGCCAGCAGCTTGAAGGCTGCGGGGACGAGCACAGATACGCAGTATTTT.

The chain links TRBV20-1 to TRBJ2-7; D perhaps matches TRBD2 (5 bases). The CDR3 covers 13 residues. Deletions cut 2 bases from V and 6 bases from J, with 14 bases between. CDR1 DFQATT and CDR2 SNEGSKA come from the germline V gene (reference sequence). The CDR3: CSARLRGGAEQYF. CDR3 DNA sequence: TGCAGTGCTAGACTCCGGGGTGGCGCCGAGCAGTACTTC.

This clonotype came up a few times. V and J are TRBV13 and TRBJ2-3; TRBD2 might be the D (5 bases). The CDR3 has 15 amino acids. The V end was cut by 0 bases, the J end by 0 bases, with 7 bases between. Germline V lookup: CDR1 PRHDT, CDR2 FYEKMQ (reference sequence). CDR3 sequence: CASSLGTRSTDTQYF. CDR3 nucleotide sequence: TGTGCCAGCAGCTTAGGTACTAGGAGCACAGATACGCAGTATTTT.

This clonotype was seen ten or more times. As DNA, the CDR3 is TGCGCCAGCAGCTTGGAGGGGCGGGAGACCCAGTACTTC. Its protein product is CASSLEGRETQYF. The chain employs TRBV5-1 and TRBJ2-5; the D gene is possibly TRBD1 (5 bases). V was pared by 0 bases and J by 5 bases, with 8 bases between. The CDR3 loop spans 13 amino acids. CDR1 and CDR2 from the germline V gene are SGHRS and YFSETQ.

CDR3 coding DNA: TGTGCCAGCAGTTCGGGACAGGGGACCGGGGAGCTGTTTTTT. Amino acids: CASSSGQGTGELFF. The chain couples TRBV28 to TRBJ2-2; 10 bases match TRBD1. There are 14 residues in the CDR3. From germline, CDR1 is MDHEN and CDR2 SYDVKM. Trimming cost V 4 bases and J 5 bases; bases outside gene matches: 1.

This clonotype was detected a few times. CDR3: CASSPPAGPYEQYF. CDR3 coding DNA: TGTGCCAGCAGCCCACCGGCGGGGCCCTACGAGCAGTACTTC. This rearrangement joins TRBV12-3 or TRBV12-4 to TRBJ2-7; TRBD2 might be the D (6 bases). The CDR3 totals 14 residues. The V gene lost 6 bases and the J gene lost 2 bases, with 14 bases spanning the gap.

V and J are TRBV10-2 and TRBJ2-3; D is perhaps TRBD2 (5 bases). Per the germline V gene, CDR1 is WSHSY and CDR2 is SAAADI. Deletions cut 8 bases from V and 0 bases from J, with 6 bases between. CDR3 length: 12 residues. CDR3 bases: TGCGCCAGCGGGGAGAGCACAGATACGCAGTATTTT. Its protein product is CASGESTDTQYF.

This clonotype has only a few counts. The J gene is TRBJ1-6, the V gene TRBV6-5; the D is unclear. The V gene lost 0 bases and the J gene lost 8 bases, with 14 bases spanning the gap. Germline V gives CDR1 MNHEY, CDR2 SVGAGI. This CDR3 contains 16 residues. The chain's CDR3 is CASSYSKLRTDSPLHF. Here the CDR3 DNA reads TGTGCCAGCAGTTACTCGAAGTTGAGGACGGATTCACCCCTCCACTTT.

A few counts support this clonotype. The rearrangement joins TRBV2 to TRBJ1-1; the D gene is possibly TRBD1 (5 bases). There are 12 residues in the CDR3. With 1 base removed from V and 10 bases from J, the gap between germline ends came to 10 bases. Germline assignment: CDR1 SNHLY and CDR2 FYNNEI. The CDR3, as DNA: TGTGCCAGCAGTGAAGAGACAGCCCCAGCTTTCTTT. Protein product: CASSEETAPAFF.

The chain uses TRBV20-1 and TRBJ1-4, with D hard to call. Germline CDR1 and CDR2: DFQATT and SNEGSKA (reference sequence). The length of the CDR3 is 15 residues. Trimming stripped 5 bases from V and 3 bases from J, with 16 bases between. As DNA, the CDR3 is TGCAGTGCTCCCCAGGCCCAACTATCTAATGAAAAACTGTTTTTT. Encoded protein: CSAPQAQLSNEKLFF.

This chain joins TRBV3-1 and TRBJ2-7, with a possible D match to TRBD2 (6 bases). Trimming cost V 2 bases and J 1 base, with 12 bases left between them. Germline V gene sequence: CDR1 LGHDT, CDR2 YNNKEL (reference sequence). CDR3 length: 15 residues. CDR3 nucleotide sequence: TGTGCCAGCAGCCAATCCGACGGGAGTTCCTACGAGCAGTACTTC. It is translated as CASSQSDGSSYEQYF.

This clonotype was detected ten times or more. The chain joins TRBV5-1 to TRBJ2-3; D is ambiguous. Trimming pared 0 bases from V and 6 bases from J, leaving 11 bases between. CDR1 and CDR2 (germline): SGHRS, YFSETQ. This CDR3 has 14 amino acids. The CDR3 region is CASSLELGRDTQYF. CDR3 bases: TGCGCCAGCAGCTTGGAGCTAGGAAGGGATACGCAGTATTTT. Drawing the rest from reference TRBV5-1 and TRBJ2-3, the complete variable domain is KAGVTQTPRYLIKTRGQQVTLSCSPISGHRSVSWYQQTPGQGLQFLFEYFSETQRNKGNFPGRFSGRQFSNSRSEMNVSTLELGDSALYLCASSLELGRDTQYFGPGTRLTVL.

The chain couples TRBV10-3 to TRBJ1-1, with a possible D match to TRBD1 (6 bases). The V and J ends lost 6 bases and 13 bases respectively, with 15 bases between them. The CDR3 is made up of 11 amino acids. Germline V gives CDR1 ENHRY, CDR2 SYGVKD. CDR3 amino acids: CAIRDRDIGFF. CDR3 DNA sequence: TGTGCCATCAGGGACCGGGACATCGGTTTCTTT.

This clonotype showed up many times. The chain joins TRBV7-3 to TRBJ2-3; D assignment may be TRBD1 or TRBD2 (5 bases each). CDR3 length: 13 amino acids. V was shortened by 2 bases and J by 6 bases, with 9 bases between the two germline ends. The V gene's germline CDR1 is SGHTA and CDR2 FQGTGA. CDR3 nucleotides: TGTGCCAGCAGCTTAGGCAGGGAGGATACGCAGTATTTT. It specifies CASSLGREDTQYF.

There are a few counts of this clonotype. The V gene is TRBV20-1, the J gene TRBJ1-1; maybe TRBD1 (5 bases). The CDR3 sequence is 14 residues long. The germline V gene encodes CDR1 DFQATT and CDR2 SNEGSKA (reference sequence). V was pared by 2 bases and J by 8 bases, with 18 bases between. CDR3 nucleotide sequence: TGCAGTGCTAGACAGGGTAGGGGAGCCGCGGAAGCTTTCTTT. Its translation: CSARQGRGAAEAFF.